These 2 T cell receptor beta chains originate from one sample sequenced in a study of cytotoxic CD8 clonotypes in ibrutinib-treated CLL. Libraries were prepared by immunoSEQ multiplex PCR; TCRdb keeps only in-frame clonotypes and omits some of them. There are about 49,000 clones in the sample; 60% to 80% occur only once, and around 13% lies in the top ten. Here the sequenced sample was PBMCs, taken after 12 months of ibrutinib treatment. Receptors originate from a human donor with chronic lymphocytic leukemia.

This clone has just a few counts. J is TRBJ2-5 and V is TRBV21-1. TRBV21-1 is described as a pseudogene. CDR3 size: 15 residues. DNA for the CDR3: TGTGCCAGCAGCAAAACCGGGCCTTACCAAGAGACCCAGTACTTC. Amino acids: CASSKTGPYQETQYF.

This clone was seen a handful of times. This sequence joins TRBV30 and TRBJ1-4, with D unclear. CDR1 and CDR2 (germline): GTSNPN, SVGIG (reference sequence). The CDR3 length is 13 residues. Trimming shortened V by 3 bases and J by 7 bases, and 12 bases separated the two germline ends. The CDR3 loop is CAWSPLRAEKLFF. CDR3 bases: TGTGCCTGGAGCCCACTTCGGGCTGAAAAACTGTTTTTT. The whole variable domain, remainder taken from reference TRBV30 and TRBJ1-4, is SQTIHQWPATLVQPVGSPLSLECTVEGTSNPNLYWYRQAAGRGLQLLFYSVGIGQISSEVPQNLSASRPQDRQFILSSKKLLLSDSGFYLCAWSPLRAEKLFFGSGTQLSVL.